Detailed here is one TCR beta chain. The sample originates from a study of blood T cell repertoires in COVID-19. For the study at large: COVID-19 samples collected from the United States, Italy and Spain covered acute and convalescent phases.

In the authors' methods: Estimated nucleated cell counts came from reference gene primer amplification. Method: immunoSEQ multiplex PCR; TCRdb's copy keeps in-frame clones and lacks some. V, J and clone size were drawn from that table, and D and trimming were deduced from the DNA. In the table there are 250,000 to 300,000 clones, about nine tenths of which are singletons. Participant-given clinical history determined each cohort assignment. The specimen was PBMCs or T cells enriched from blood (not recorded which). The clonotype comes from a woman between 40 and 55 years old who had recovered from COVID-19.

Here the CDR3 reads CASSYTGAGGQYF. CDR3 DNA sequence: TGTGCCAGCAGCTACACAGGGGCGGGTGGCCAGTACTTC. V gene TRBV5-4 combines with J gene TRBJ2-5; 7 bases fit TRBD1. This CDR3 spans 13 amino acids. After removal of 3 bases from V and 10 bases from J, the junction contained 9 bases not matched to a gene. Germline lookup yields CDR1 SGHNT and CDR2 YYREEE (reference sequence).